Here is one TCR beta chain with its context. Participants were placed into cohorts based on the clinical history they reported. This sample was taken from a study of blood T cell repertoires in COVID-19. Study details: Sites in the United States, Italy and Spain provided acute and convalescent COVID-19 samples. PBMCs, B-cell-depleted T cells, or T cells were the source of the cDNA or gDNA that made up the material.

Original analysis: Estimated nucleated cell counts came from reference gene primer amplification. Assay: immunoSEQ multiplex PCR; the TCRdb copy retains only in-frame clones and omits some. V, J and clone size reflect that table, while D and trimming were determined from the DNA. The sample has 200,000 to 250,000 clones, about 80% seen once; the top ten hold about 1.3%. Trimming removed 0 bases from V and 4 bases from J; junction bases left unmatched: 6. This CDR3 contains 16 residues. CDR1 LNHDA and CDR2 SQIVND come from the germline V gene (reference sequence). This chain links TRBV19 with TRBJ2-1, with 7 nucleotides matching TRBD1. The TCR was taken from a woman aged 35 to 49 with acute COVID-19. The sequencing input was PBMCs or T cells enriched from blood (not recorded which). The CDR3 sequence: CASSIDLGQTYNEQFF. The CDR3 DNA sequence: TGTGCCAGTAGTATAGATCTGGGACAGACTTACAATGAGCAGTTCTTC.